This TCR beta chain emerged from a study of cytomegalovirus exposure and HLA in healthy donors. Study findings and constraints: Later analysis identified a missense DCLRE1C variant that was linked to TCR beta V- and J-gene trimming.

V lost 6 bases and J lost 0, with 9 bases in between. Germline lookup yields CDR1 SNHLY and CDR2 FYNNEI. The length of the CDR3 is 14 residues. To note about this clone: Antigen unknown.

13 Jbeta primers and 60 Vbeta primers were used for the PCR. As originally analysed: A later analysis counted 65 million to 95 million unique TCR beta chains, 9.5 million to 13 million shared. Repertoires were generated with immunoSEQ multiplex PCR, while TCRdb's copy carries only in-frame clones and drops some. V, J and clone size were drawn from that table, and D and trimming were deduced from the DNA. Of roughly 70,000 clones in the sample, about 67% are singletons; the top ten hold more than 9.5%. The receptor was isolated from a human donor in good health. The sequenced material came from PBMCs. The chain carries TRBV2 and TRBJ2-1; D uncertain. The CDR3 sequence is CASRNPSSYNEQFF. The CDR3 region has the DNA TGTGCCAGCAGGAATCCGAGCTCCTACAATGAGCAGTTCTTC.